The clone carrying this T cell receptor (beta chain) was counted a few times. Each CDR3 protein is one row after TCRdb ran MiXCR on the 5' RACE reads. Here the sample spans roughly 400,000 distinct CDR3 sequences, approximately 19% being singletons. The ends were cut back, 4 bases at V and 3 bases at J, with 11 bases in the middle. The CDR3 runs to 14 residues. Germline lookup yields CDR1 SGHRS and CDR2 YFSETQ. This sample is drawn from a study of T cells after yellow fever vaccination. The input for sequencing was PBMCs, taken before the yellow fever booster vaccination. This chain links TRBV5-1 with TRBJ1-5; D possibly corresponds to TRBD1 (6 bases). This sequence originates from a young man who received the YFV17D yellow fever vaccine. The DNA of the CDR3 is TGCGCCAGCAGCCCAGGACAGCCCAATCAGCCCCAGCATTTT. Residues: CASSPGQPNQPQHF.